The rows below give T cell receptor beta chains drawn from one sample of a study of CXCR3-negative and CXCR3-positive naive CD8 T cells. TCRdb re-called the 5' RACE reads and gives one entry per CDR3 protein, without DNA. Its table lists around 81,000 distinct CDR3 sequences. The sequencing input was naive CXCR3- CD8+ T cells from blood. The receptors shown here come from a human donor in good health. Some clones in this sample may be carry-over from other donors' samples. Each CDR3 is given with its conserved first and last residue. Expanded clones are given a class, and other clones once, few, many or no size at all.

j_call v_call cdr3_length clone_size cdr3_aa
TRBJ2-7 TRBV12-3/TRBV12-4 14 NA CATAVAAPSYEQYF
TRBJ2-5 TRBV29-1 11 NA CSVDPDGTQYF
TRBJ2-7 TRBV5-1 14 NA CASSLGSAYYEQYF
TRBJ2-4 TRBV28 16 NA CASSPYGQLAKNIQYF
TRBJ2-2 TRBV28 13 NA CASSLVDTGELFF
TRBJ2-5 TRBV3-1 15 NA CASSQAGGPMETQYF
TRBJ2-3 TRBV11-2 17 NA CASSELGGTYPGDTQYF
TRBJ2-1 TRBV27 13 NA CATRGAGDNEQFF
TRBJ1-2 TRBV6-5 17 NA CASSYTPPRQGSYGYTF
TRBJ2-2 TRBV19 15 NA CASFYQGANTGELFF
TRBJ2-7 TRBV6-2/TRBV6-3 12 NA CASSYTAYEQYF
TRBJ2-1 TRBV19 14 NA CASSPLAGDDEQFF
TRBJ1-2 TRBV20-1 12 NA CSARGDSYGYTF
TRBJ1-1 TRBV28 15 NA CASSSQRVENTEAFF
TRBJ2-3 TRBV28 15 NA CASSLSDSRTDTQYF
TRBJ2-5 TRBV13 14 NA CASSLRQGAETQYF
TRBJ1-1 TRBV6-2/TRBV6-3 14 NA CASEKGQTNTEAFF
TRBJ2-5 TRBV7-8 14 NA CASSLVGDKETQYF
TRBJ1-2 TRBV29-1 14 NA CSVGEDGDPYGYTF
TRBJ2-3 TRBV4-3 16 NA CASSQDAPGSTDTQYF
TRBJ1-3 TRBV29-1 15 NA CSVESAGGSGNTIYF
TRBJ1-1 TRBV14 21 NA CASSPKDRGGLGGGEHTEAFF
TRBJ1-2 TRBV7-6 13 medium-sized CASSSSTGSGYTF
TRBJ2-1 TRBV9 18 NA CASSVSLREGLHPNEQFF
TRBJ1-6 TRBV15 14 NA CATSRDQDNSPLHF
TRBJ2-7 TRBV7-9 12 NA CASSQATYEQYF
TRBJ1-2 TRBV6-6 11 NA CATREGWGYTF
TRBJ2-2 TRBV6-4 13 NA CASSDRDTGELFF
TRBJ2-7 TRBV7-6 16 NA CASSSATSGTNYEQYF